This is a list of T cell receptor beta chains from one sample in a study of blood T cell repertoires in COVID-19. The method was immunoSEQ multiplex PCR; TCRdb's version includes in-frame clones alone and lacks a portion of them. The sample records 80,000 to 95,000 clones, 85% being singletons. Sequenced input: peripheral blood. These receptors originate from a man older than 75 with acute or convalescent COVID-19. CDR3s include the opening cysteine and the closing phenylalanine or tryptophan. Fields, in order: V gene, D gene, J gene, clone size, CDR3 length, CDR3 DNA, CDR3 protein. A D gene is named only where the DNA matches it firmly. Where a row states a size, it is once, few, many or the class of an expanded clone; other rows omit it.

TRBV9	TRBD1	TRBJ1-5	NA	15	TGTGCCAGCAGCATCGGACAGGGGGTTGATCAGCCCCAGCATTTT	CASSIGQGVDQPQHF
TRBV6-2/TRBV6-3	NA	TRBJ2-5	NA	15	TGTGCCAGCAGTTACTCATGGGGGCGCTCACTGGCCCAGTACTTC	CASSYSWGRSLAQYF
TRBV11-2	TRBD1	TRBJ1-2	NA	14	TGTGCCAGCAGCTTTCAGGGACAGCGCTATGGCTACACCTTC	CASSFQGQRYGYTF
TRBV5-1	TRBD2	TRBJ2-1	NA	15	TGCGCCAGCAGCTTGGAAGTTAGCGGGAGGAGTGAGCAGTTCTTC	CASSLEVSGRSEQFF
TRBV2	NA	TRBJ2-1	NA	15	TGTGCCAGCAGTGCGCGGGCCCCGGGGTACAATGAGCAGTTCTTC	CASSARAPGYNEQFF
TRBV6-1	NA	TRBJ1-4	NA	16	TGTGCCAGCAGTGCCAACCTCAGGGGCGACCACGGAAAACTGTTTTTT	CASSANLRGDHGKLFF
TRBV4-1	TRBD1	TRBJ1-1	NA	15	TGCGCCAGCAGCAAAGGGGACAGGGTGGCAACTGAAGCTTTCTTT	CASSKGDRVATEAFF
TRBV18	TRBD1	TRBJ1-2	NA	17	TGTGCCAGCTCACCTCCGGGACAGGGAGGGGACCTCTATGGCTACACCTTC	CASSPPGQGGDLYGYTF
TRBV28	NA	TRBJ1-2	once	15	TGTGCCAGCAGTTTAGATGGTCTGGGGCTGGGGGGCTACACCTTC	CASSLDGLGLGGYTF
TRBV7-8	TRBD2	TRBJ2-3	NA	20	TGTGCCAGCAGCTTCAGGACTAGCGGGTCTTCGCTATCTAGCACAGATACGCAGTATTTT	CASSFRTSGSSLSSTDTQYF
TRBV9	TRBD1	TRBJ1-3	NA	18	TGTGCCAGCAGCGAGTCGCTGTACACAGGGGCTGCTGGAAACACCATATATTTT	CASSESLYTGAAGNTIYF
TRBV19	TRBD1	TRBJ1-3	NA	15	TGTGCCAGTAGTATACAGGGGGGCACTGGAAACACCATATATTTT	CASSIQGGTGNTIYF
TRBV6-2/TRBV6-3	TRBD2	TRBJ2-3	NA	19	TGTGCCAGCAGTTACGTCCCTGGGACTAGCGGGCTAAGCACAGATACGCAGTATTTT	CASSYVPGTSGLSTDTQYF
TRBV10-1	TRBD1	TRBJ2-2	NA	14	TGCGCCAGCAGACGGGACAGGGTGGACGGGGAGCTGTTTTTT	CASRRDRVDGELFF
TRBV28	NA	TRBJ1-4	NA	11	TGTGCCAGCAAGACAAAAGAAAAACTGTTTTTT	CASKTKEKLFF
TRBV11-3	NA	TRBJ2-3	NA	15	TGTGCCAGCAGCTTAGGAGGGCTGGGCACAGATACGCAGTATTTT	CASSLGGLGTDTQYF
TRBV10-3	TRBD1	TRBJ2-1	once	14	TGTGCCATCAGTGGTGACAGGGGCGTCAATGAGCAGTTCTTC	CAISGDRGVNEQFF
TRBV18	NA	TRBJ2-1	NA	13	TGTGCCAGCTCACCCGGCCCGGGGAATGAGCAGTTCTTC	CASSPGPGNEQFF
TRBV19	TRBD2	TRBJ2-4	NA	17	TGTGCCAGTAGTATTTCTGGGCTAGCGGGAGCCAAAAACATTCAGTACTTC	CASSISGLAGAKNIQYF
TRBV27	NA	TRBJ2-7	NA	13	TGTGCCAGCAGTCCTGAGGTCGGCTACGAGCAGTACTTC	CASSPEVGYEQYF
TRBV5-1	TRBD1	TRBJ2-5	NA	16	TGCGCCAGCAGCTTGGGTCGGGACAGGGATGGAGAGACCCAGTACTTC	CASSLGRDRDGETQYF
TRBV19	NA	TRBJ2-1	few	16	TGTGCCAGTAGTTCCTTCAGCGGACTTGCTCACAATGAGCAGTTCTTC	CASSSFSGLAHNEQFF
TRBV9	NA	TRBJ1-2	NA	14	TGTGCCAGCAGCGTAGAGCCGGGGAGCTATGGCTACACCTTC	CASSVEPGSYGYTF
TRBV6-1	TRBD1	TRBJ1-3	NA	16	TGTGCCAGCAGTGCGACAGGGGGCAGCTCTGGAAACACCATATATTTT	CASSATGGSSGNTIYF
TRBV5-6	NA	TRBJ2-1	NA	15	TGTGCCAGCAGCTCAACGGGAGAATCCTACAATGAGCAGTTCTTC	CASSSTGESYNEQFF
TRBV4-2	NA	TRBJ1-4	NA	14	TGTGCCAGCAGCCAAGCAGGGTTGAATGAAAAACTGTTTTTT	CASSQAGLNEKLFF
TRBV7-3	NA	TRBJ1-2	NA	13	TGTGCCAGCAGCCCTCGGGGAGACTATGGCTACACCTTC	CASSPRGDYGYTF
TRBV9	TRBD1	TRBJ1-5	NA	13	TGTGCCAGCAGCCCAGGGGGTCGGGAGCCCCAGCATTTT	CASSPGGREPQHF
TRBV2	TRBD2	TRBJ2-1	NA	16	TGTGCCAGCAGAGGGGTCACTAGCGGGAGCCCAAATGAGCAGTTCTTC	CASRGVTSGSPNEQFF
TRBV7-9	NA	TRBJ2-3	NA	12	TGTGCCAGCAGCTTAGCTGAGCATACGCAGTATTTT	CASSLAEHTQYF
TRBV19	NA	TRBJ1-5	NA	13	TGTGCCAGTAGCGAGAGCGGGAATCAGCCCCAGCATTTT	CASSESGNQPQHF
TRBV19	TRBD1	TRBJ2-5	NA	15	TGTGCCAGTAGTATTGGGACAGGGACCCAAGAGACCCAGTACTTC	CASSIGTGTQETQYF
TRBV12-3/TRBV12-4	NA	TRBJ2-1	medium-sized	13	TGTGCCAGCAGTTTAGGCCAGAACAATGAGCAGTTCTTC	CASSLGQNNEQFF
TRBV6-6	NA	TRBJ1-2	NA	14	TGTGCCAGCAGTTACCCCGAGAGCCCCGGGGGCTACACCTTC	CASSYPESPGGYTF
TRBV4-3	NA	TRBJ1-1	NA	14	TGCGCCAGCAGCCAAGACTACAGGGTGACTGAAGCTTTCTTT	CASSQDYRVTEAFF
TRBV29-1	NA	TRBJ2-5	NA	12	TGCAGCGTCGGGACAAATCAAGAGACCCAGTACTTC	CSVGTNQETQYF
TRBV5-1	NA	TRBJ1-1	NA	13	TGCGCCAGCAGCCTTGTACTGGACACTGAAGCTTTCTTT	CASSLVLDTEAFF
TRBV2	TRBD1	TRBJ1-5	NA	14	TGTGCCAGCAGTCTACAGGGGGGCAATCAGCCCCAGCATTTT	CASSLQGGNQPQHF
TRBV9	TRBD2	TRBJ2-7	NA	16	TGTGCCAGCAGCGTAGTGGGTAGCGGGGCGTCCAACGAGCAGTACTTC	CASSVVGSGASNEQYF
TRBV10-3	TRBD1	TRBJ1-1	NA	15	TGTGCCATCAGTGGGACAGGGGTCGATTCCACTGAAGCTTTCTTT	CAISGTGVDSTEAFF
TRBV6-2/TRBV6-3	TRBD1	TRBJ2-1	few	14	TGTGCCAGCAGTTTGGGACAGGGCCTCAATGAGCAGTTCTTC	CASSLGQGLNEQFF
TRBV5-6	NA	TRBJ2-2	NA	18	TGTGCCAGCAGCTCCACGTCACCTAAGACAGGGAACACCGGGGAGCTGTTTTTT	CASSSTSPKTGNTGELFF
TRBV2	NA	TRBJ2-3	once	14	TGTGCCAGCACGAGGGACTTTAGCACAGATACGCAGTATTTT	CASTRDFSTDTQYF
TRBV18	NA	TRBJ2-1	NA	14	TGTGCCAGCTCACCGGCGGGCGGTTACAATGAGCAGTTCTTC	CASSPAGGYNEQFF